These T cell receptor beta chains were read from a single sample in a study of shared clonotypes between healthy human individuals. Assay: immunoSEQ multiplex PCR; the TCRdb copy retains only in-frame clones and omits some. Of over a million clones in the sample, approximately 97% are singletons; the top ten hold approximately 1.2%. Source material: naive CD4+ T cells sorted from blood. These receptors originate from a man between 25 and 39 years old in good health. The CDR3 runs from the conserved cysteine through the conserved F or W. The order of the fields is D gene, J gene, CDR3 length, clone size, V gene, CDR3 DNA, CDR3 protein. A D gene is named only where the DNA matches it firmly. For some rows the clone size is stated as once, few or many, or as a class when expanded; others skip it.

NA TRBJ1-5 13 NA TRBV19 TGTGCCAGTAGTAAGAATAGCAATCAGCCCCAGCATTTT CASSKNSNQPQHF
NA TRBJ1-2 14 NA TRBV28 TGTGCCAGCAGCGACAGTCGGGGCGGCTATGGCTACACCTTC CASSDSRGGYGYTF
NA TRBJ1-1 11 NA TRBV2 TGTGCCAGCAGTGTGCAGGGGCTTGCTTTCTTT CASSVQGLAFF
NA TRBJ2-1 16 NA TRBV5-1 TGCGCCAGCAGCTTGGGTTGGGGGATCCTGGGCAATGAGCAGTTCTTC CASSLGWGILGNEQFF
NA TRBJ1-1 14 once TRBV5-5 TGTGCCAGCAGCCATGACGACGAGTGGCCTGAAGCTTTCTTT CASSHDDEWPEAFF
TRBD2 TRBJ2-2 17 NA TRBV12-5 TGTGCTAGTGGTTCCAGCACCGGGACTAGCGTCTTCGGGGAGCTGTTTTTT CASGSSTGTSVFGELFF
TRBD1 TRBJ1-1 15 NA TRBV5-1 TGCGCCAGCAGCCCCGGGGGGACAGGGAAGTTTGAAGCTTTCTTT CASSPGGTGKFEAFF
NA TRBJ2-7 14 NA TRBV5-1 TGCGCCAGCAGCCCCGATCCAGTCTCCTACGAGCAGTACTTC CASSPDPVSYEQYF
NA TRBJ2-4 16 once TRBV23-1 TGCGCCAGCAGTCCAAGGGGCGCGAAATCGAGAAACATTCAGTACTTC CASSPRGAKSRNIQYF
TRBD2 TRBJ2-1 18 NA TRBV5-4 TGTGCCAGCAGCTTGGTCCTTCCTAGCGGGCCCACCTACAATGAGCAGTTCTTC CASSLVLPSGPTYNEQFF